The clone carrying this T cell receptor (beta chain) has a count of ten or more. What it recognizes is unknown. The data originate from a study of CD8+CD57+ T cells in acquired aplastic anemia. Before being chosen for sequencing, patients had shown CD8+CD57+ cell expansion by flow cytometry. Patients had received no therapy at the time of blood sampling. CDR3 and TCR beta VDJ profiling relied on a genomic DNA template. TCRdb recomputed calls from the reads with MiXCR, one row per CDR3 protein. The sample holds about 120,000 distinct CDR3 sequences, over 30% seen once. Study observations and caveats: Patients versus controls showed no significant CD8+ Simpson's diversity difference.

Material for sequencing was sorted CD4+, CD8+, or CD8+CD57+ T cells (not recorded which) from PBMCs. This sequence was found in a human donor with aplastic anemia.

For the CDR3, the DNA is TGTGCCAGCAGTGGAGACTCCAGGGATACGCAGTATTTT. Its protein is CASSGDSRDTQYF. The gene calls are TRBV2 and TRBJ2-3; D is ambiguous. V was cut by 4 bases and J by 6 bases, with 11 bases left in between. CDR1 and CDR2 from the germline V gene are SNHLY and FYNNEI. The CDR3 has 13 amino acids.